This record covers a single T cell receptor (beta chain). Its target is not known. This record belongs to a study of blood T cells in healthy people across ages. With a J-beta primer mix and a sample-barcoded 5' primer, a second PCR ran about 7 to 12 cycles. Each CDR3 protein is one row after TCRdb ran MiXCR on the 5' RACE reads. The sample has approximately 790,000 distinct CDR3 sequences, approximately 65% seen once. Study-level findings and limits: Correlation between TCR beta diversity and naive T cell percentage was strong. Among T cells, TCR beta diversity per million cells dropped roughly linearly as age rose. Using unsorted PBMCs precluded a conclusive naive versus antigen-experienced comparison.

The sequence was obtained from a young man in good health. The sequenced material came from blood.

The CDR3 here is CASSYSSPSGGITDTQYF. DNA for the CDR3: TGTGCCAGCAGTTACTCGTCCCCTAGCGGGGGTATCACAGATACGCAGTATTTT. The chain is built from TRBV6-5 and TRBJ2-3; 10 bases map to TRBD2. With 0 bases clipped from V and 2 bases from J, the junction kept 8 bases outside the gene matches. This CDR3 spans 18 amino acids. Germline V gene lookup returns CDR1 MNHEY and CDR2 SVGAGI.